The 14 T cell receptor beta chains reported below all come from one sample, sequenced in a study of T cell changes during pregnancy in multiple sclerosis (dated by TCRdb to between 2017 and 2020). The library was obtained by the immunoSEQ multiplex PCR assay. Held by TCRdb, this immuneACCESS table contains in-frame sequences only and omits some clones. Under half of the omission traces to an unresolved V gene where checked; the cause of the rest is unknown. The table for this sample lists about 93,000 clones; approximately 92% of them were counted only once. The ten largest clones represent 2% to 2.5% of the sample. The sequenced sample was peripheral blood, obtained after pregnancy. Receptors were obtained from a female donor with multiple sclerosis, enrolled in a pregnancy study.

This clone appeared once. The rearrangement joins TRBV10-3 to TRBJ1-4; D is uncertain. V was trimmed by 2 bases and J by 5 bases, leaving 9 bases between them. The CDR3 is 14 residues long. Per the germline V gene, CDR1 is ENHRY and CDR2 is SYGVKD. As DNA, the CDR3 is TGTGCCATCAGTGAGGGTTGGCCAAATGAAAAACTGTTTTTT. Translating it yields CAISEGWPNEKLFF.

The chain combines TRBV7-6 with TRBJ2-3; perhaps TRBD2 as D (6 bases). The CDR3 runs to 14 residues. The V end was cut by 2 bases, the J end by 1 base, with 7 bases between. Germline V gene data show CDR1 as SGHVS and CDR2 as FNYEAQ. The CDR3 DNA sequence: TGTGCCAGCAGCTTATCGGGGGGCACAGATACGCAGTATTTT. This sequence encodes CASSLSGGTDTQYF.

The chain uses TRBV29-1 and TRBJ2-3, with a possible D match to TRBD1 (6 bases). This CDR3 spans 12 amino acids. Trimming removed 6 bases at V and 6 bases at J, with 13 bases between. Germline V gene sequence: CDR1 SQVTM, CDR2 ANQGSEA. The CDR3 here is CSVVQGPDTQYF. CDR3 nucleotide sequence: TGCAGCGTCGTACAGGGACCCGATACGCAGTATTTT.

The chain uses TRBV2 and TRBJ1-4, with D perhaps matching TRBD1 (6 bases). This CDR3 has 14 residues. CDR1 and CDR2 (germline): SNHLY, FYNNEI. The V and J ends lost 6 bases and 1 base respectively, with 9 bases between them. CDR3 nucleotide sequence: TGTGCCAGCAGGGTCAGGGGAACTAATGAAAAACTGTTTTTT. This encodes CASRVRGTNEKLFF.

This rearrangement joins TRBV19 to TRBJ1-1; 8 positions match TRBD1. The CDR3 is 15 residues long. CDR1 and CDR2 from the germline V gene are LNHDA and SQIVND (reference sequence). Germline trimming cut 7 bases from V and 3 bases from J; bases unmatched to any gene: 10. The CDR3 sequence is CASTPSTGGDTEAFF. CDR3 DNA: TGTGCCAGTACCCCTTCCACAGGGGGGGACACTGAAGCTTTCTTT.

This chain joins TRBV6-1 and TRBJ2-7; D is perhaps TRBD1 (6 bases). The CDR3 is 12 amino acids. V was clipped by 2 bases and J by 6 bases, with 8 bases between them. CDR1 MNHNS and CDR2 SASEGT come from the germline V gene. The DNA for the CDR3 is TGTGCCAGCAGTGAACTAGGGGGCGAGCAGTACTTC. This gives the protein CASSELGGEQYF.

CDR3 loop: CASSQETTSGSHEDEQYF. CDR3 nucleotides: TGTGCCAGCAGCCAAGAAACGACTAGCGGGAGCCATGAGGACGAGCAGTACTTC. The chain combines TRBV4-2 with TRBJ2-7, with 12 bases identical to TRBD2. The CDR3 is 18 amino acids. J gave up 5 bases and V 0 bases, and 11 bases lay outside the gene matches. Looked up from germline, CDR1 is LGHNA and CDR2 is YNFKEQ.

The chain employs TRBV5-1 and TRBJ2-5; 10 bases are shared with TRBD1. V dropped 0 bases and J dropped 5; count of bases not matched to a gene: 4. The CDR3 covers 15 residues. The V gene's germline CDR1 is SGHRS and CDR2 YFSETQ. The CDR3 spells CASSLGQGARETQYF. CDR3 DNA: TGCGCCAGCAGCTTGGGACAGGGGGCGCGGGAGACCCAGTACTTC.

This chain links TRBV18 with TRBJ1-1; D unclear. Deletions cut 6 bases from V and 11 bases from J, with 13 bases between. Per the germline V gene, CDR1 is KGHSH and CDR2 is LQKENI. The CDR3 sequence is 11 residues long. CDR3 loop: CASSQAGRAFF. For the CDR3, the DNA is TGTGCCAGCTCCCAAGCCGGGAGGGCTTTCTTT.

The rearrangement links TRBV12-5 to TRBJ1-4, with TRBD1 as a possible D gene (6 bases). CDR1 is LGHNT and CDR2 is FRNRAP in the germline V gene. V lost 0 bases and J lost 1, with 9 bases in between. This CDR3 has 16 amino acids. The CDR3 nucleotides are TGTGCTAGTGGTTTGGTACTAGGGGGAACTAATGAAAAACTGTTTTTT. It codes for CASGLVLGGTNEKLFF.

This clone was counted once. The chain employs TRBV7-2 and TRBJ2-7; TRBD1 matches 9 bases. Germline lookup yields CDR1 SGHTA and CDR2 FQGNSA. There are 15 residues in the CDR3. The J segment lost 3 bases and the V segment lost 8 bases, leaving 11 bases of the junction unmatched. CDR3 region: CASAPTAGQGYEQYF. CDR3 bases: TGTGCCAGCGCACCAACGGCGGGACAGGGCTACGAGCAGTACTTC.

The table lists this clone with a few counts. The CDR3 DNA reads as TGTGCCAGCAGCTTAGCGCTAGGACAGGGTAACGCTGAAGCTTTCTTT. This codes for CASSLALGQGNAEAFF. The gene calls are TRBV7-9 and TRBJ1-1, with 8 positions matching TRBD1. V lost 0 bases and J lost 6; bases outside the gene matches: 9. Per germline, CDR1 SEHNR and CDR2 FQNEAQ (reference sequence). The CDR3 extends over 16 amino acids.

The CDR3 here is CASSEGGRAGDTQYF. CDR3 DNA: TGCGCCAGCAGTGAGGGCGGGAGGGCCGGAGATACGCAGTATTTT. V is TRBV10-1 and J is TRBJ2-3, with TRBD2 matching 9 bases. Germline CDR1 reads WNHNN; CDR2 reads SYGVQD (reference sequence). After removal of 2 bases from V and 5 bases from J, the junction contained 5 bases not matched to a gene. This CDR3 region has 15 residues.

This chain links TRBV6-6 with TRBJ2-7; D remains unclear. The germline V gene has CDR1 MNHNY and CDR2 SVGAGI (reference sequence). The CDR3 is 15 residues long. Trimming left V 0 bases short and J 5 bases short, with 14 bases between. The CDR3 region is CASSYSNPPADEQYF. CDR3 nucleotides: TGTGCCAGCAGTTACTCGAACCCTCCCGCGGACGAGCAGTACTTC.